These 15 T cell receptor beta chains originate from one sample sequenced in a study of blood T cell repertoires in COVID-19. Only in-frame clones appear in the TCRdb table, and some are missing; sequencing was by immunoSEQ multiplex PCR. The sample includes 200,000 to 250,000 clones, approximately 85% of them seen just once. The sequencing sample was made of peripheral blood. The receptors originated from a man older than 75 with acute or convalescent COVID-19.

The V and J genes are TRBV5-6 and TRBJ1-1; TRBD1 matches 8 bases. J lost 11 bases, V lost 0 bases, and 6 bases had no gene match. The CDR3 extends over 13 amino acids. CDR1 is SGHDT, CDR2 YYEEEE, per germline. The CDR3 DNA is TGTGCCAGCAGCTTGGGACAGGGGTGGGCCGCTTTCTTT. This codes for CASSLGQGWAAFF.

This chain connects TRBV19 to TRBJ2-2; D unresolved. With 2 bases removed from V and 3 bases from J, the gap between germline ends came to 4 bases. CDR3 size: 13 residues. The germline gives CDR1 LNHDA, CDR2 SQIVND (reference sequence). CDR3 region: CASSIRDTGELFF. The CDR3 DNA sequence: TGTGCCAGTAGTATACGGGACACCGGGGAGCTGTTTTTT. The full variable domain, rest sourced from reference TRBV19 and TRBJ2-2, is DGGITQSPKYLFRKEGQNVTLSCEQNLNHDAMYWYRQDPGQGLRLIYYSQIVNDFQKGDIAEGYSVSREKKESFPLTVTSAQKNPTAFYLCASSIRDTGELFFGEGSRLTVL.

CDR3 in amino acids: CASSPGSGLDNEQFF. CDR3 in DNA: TGTGCCAGCTCACCAGGCTCGGGGTTGGACAATGAGCAGTTCTTC. The chain combines TRBV18 with TRBJ2-1; D is perhaps TRBD2 (5 bases). The CDR3 is made up of 15 amino acids. The V gene's germline CDR1 is KGHSH and CDR2 LQKENI. Between the trimmed V and J ends, which lost 2 bases and 5 bases, there was a span of 13 bases.

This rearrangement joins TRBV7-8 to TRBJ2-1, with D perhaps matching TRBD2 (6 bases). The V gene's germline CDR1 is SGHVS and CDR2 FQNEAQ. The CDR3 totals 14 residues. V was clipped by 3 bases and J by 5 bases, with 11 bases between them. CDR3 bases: TGTGCCAGCAGCTTGACTAGGCGGGACAATGAGCAGTTCTTC. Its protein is CASSLTRRDNEQFF. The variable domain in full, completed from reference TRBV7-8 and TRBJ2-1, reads GAGVSQSPRYKVAKRGQDVALRCDPISGHVSLFWYQQALGQGPEFLTYFQNEAQLDKSGLPSDRFFAERPEGSVSTLKIQRTQQEDSAVYLCASSLTRRDNEQFFGPGTRLTVL.

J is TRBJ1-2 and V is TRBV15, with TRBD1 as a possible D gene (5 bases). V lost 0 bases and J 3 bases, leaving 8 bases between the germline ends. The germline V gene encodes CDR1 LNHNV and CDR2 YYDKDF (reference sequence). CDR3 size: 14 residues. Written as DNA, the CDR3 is TGTGCCACCAGCAGAGATGGGGGGGACTATGGCTACACCTTC. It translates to CATSRDGGDYGYTF. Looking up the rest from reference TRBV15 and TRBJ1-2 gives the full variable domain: DAMVIQNPRYQVTQFGKPVTLSCSQTLNHNVMYWYQQKSSQAPKLLFHYYDKDFNNEADTPDNFQSRRPNTSFCFLDIRSPGLGDTAMYLCATSRDGGDYGYTFGSGTRLTVV.

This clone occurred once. CDR3 coding DNA: TGTGCCACCTCCCCCGGGACAGGGTGGCAGCCCCAGCATTTT. It is translated as CATSPGTGWQPQHF. This chain links TRBV28 with TRBJ1-5, with TRBD1 matching 9 bases. CDR1 and CDR2 from the germline V gene are MDHEN and SYDVKM. The length of the CDR3 is 14 residues. The V gene end was trimmed by 10 bases and the J gene end by 7 bases; junction bases not matched to a gene: 11.

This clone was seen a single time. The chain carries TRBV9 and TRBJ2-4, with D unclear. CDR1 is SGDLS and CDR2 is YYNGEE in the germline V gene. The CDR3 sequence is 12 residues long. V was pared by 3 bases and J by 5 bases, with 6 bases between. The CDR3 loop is CASSATENIQYF. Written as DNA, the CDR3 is TGTGCCAGCAGCGCCACAGAAAACATTCAGTACTTC.

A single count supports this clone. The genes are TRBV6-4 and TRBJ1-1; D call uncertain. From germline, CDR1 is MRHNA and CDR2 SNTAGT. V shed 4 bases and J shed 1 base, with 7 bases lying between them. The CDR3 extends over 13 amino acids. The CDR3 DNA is TGTGCCAGCAGTGGTTCCAGGAACACTGAAGCTTTCTTT. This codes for CASSGSRNTEAFF.

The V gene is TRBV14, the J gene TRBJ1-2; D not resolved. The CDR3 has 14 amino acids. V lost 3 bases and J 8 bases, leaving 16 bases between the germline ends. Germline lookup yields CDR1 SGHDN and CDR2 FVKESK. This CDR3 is CASSHPDTVEGYTF. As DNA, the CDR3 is TGTGCCAGCAGCCATCCCGACACGGTCGAGGGCTACACCTTC.

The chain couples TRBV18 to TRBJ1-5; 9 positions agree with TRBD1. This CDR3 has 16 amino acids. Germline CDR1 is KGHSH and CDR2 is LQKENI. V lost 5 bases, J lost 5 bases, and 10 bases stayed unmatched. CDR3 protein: CASSSLRQGVDQPQHF. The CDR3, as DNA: TGTGCCAGCTCATCCCTACGACAGGGGGTCGATCAGCCCCAGCATTTT.

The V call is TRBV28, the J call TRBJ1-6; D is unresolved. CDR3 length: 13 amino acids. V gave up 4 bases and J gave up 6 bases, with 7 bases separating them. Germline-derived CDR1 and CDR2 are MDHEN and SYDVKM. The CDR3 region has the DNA TGTGCCAGCAGTTCTAGAATTAATTCACCCCTCCACTTT. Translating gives CASSSRINSPLHF.

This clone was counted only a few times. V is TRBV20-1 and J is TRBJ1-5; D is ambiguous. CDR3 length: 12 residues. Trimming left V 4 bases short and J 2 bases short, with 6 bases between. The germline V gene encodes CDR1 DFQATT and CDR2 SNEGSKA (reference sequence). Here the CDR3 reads CSAIDGNQPQHF. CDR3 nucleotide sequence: TGCAGTGCTATTGACGGCAATCAGCCCCAGCATTTT.

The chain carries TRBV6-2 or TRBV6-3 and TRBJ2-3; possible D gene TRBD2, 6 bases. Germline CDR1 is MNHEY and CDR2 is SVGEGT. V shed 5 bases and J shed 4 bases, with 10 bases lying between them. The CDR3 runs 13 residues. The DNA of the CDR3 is TGTGCCAGCAGTAGGGGACTTCCAGATACGCAGTATTTT. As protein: CASSRGLPDTQYF.

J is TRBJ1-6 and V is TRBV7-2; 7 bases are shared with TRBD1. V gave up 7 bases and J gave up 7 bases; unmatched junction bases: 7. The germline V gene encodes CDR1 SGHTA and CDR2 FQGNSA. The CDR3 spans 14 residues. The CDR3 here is CASNSGTENSPLHF. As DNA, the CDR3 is TGTGCCAGCAACTCCGGGACAGAAAATTCACCCCTCCACTTT.

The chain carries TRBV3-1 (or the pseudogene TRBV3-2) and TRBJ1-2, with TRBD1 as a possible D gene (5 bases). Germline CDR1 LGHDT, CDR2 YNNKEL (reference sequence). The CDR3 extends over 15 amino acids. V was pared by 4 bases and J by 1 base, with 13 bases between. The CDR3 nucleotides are TGTGCCAGCAGCCCTATCAGGGTTTTTAACTATGGCTACACCTTC. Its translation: CASSPIRVFNYGYTF.